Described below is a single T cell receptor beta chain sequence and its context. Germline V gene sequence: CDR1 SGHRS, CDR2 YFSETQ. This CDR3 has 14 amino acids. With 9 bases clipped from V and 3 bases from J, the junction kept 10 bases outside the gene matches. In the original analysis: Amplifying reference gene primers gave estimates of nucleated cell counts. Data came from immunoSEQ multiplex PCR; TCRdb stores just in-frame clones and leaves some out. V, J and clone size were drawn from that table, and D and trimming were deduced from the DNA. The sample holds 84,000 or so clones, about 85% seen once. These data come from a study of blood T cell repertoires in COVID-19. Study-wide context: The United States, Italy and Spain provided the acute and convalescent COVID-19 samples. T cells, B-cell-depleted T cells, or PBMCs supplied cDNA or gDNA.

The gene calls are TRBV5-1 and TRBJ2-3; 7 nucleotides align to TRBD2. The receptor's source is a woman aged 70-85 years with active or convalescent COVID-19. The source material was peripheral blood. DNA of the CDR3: TGCGCCACCCGGGAGGTGAGTGGGACAGATACGCAGTATTTT. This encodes CATREVSGTDTQYF.